This TCR beta chain was identified during a study of cytomegalovirus exposure and HLA in healthy donors. Trimming at V came to 5 bases and at J to 0 bases, leaving 7 bases not matched to a gene. CDR1 and CDR2 (germline): LNHNV, YYDKDF (reference sequence). The CDR3 consists of 16 residues. Notes on this clone: Its matching antigen is unknown.

Study-wide points: The authors assumed roughly uniform sequencing depth across donors for presence/absence analyses.

Vbeta (60) and Jbeta (13) primers were used in the PCR. As handled by the study authors: In a later analysis, the count reached roughly 80 million unique TCR beta chains, with 10 million to 11 million shared. Sequenced by immunoSEQ multiplex PCR; TCRdb stores in-frame clones only, minus some. V and J calls and clone size follow that table, whereas D and trimming were derived from the DNA. The top ten hold 4.5% of the sample, which has under 200,000 clones, 65% to 70% seen once. The sequencing input was PBMCs. The sequence was collected from a woman younger than 30 in good health and CMV-seropositive. V gene TRBV15 combines with J gene TRBJ2-3, with TRBD2 matching 8 bases. The chain's CDR3 is CATSGRLAPSTDTQYF. The CDR3 DNA reads as TGTGCCACCAGCGGGCGACTAGCGCCAAGCACAGATACGCAGTATTTT.